These T cell receptor beta chains were read from a single sample in a study of cytomegalovirus exposure and HLA in healthy donors. Clones were sequenced by immunoSEQ multiplex PCR, and TCRdb holds only the in-frame ones, with some missing. The table includes roughly 190,000 clones, roughly 80% detected once. Sequencing was carried out using PBMCs. These receptors came from a man between 50 and 59 years old in good health and CMV-seronegative. CDR3s include the opening cysteine and the closing phenylalanine or tryptophan. A D gene is named only where the DNA matches it firmly. Size values are once, few and many counts, or a class for expanded clones, and some rows have none.

size: NA; V: TRBV7-9; J: TRBJ2-7; D: NA; DNA: TGTGCCAGCAGCTCTTGGAGAGACGAGCAGTACTTC; CDR3: CASSSWRDEQYF
size: NA; V: TRBV15; J: TRBJ2-3; D: NA; DNA: TGTGCCACCAGGGGCCTTGTGACAGTTAGCACAGATACGCAGTATTTT; CDR3: CATRGLVTVSTDTQYF
size: NA; V: TRBV5-1; J: TRBJ2-7; D: NA; DNA: TGCGCCAGCAGCCCCTTTGAAGTAGCCTACGAGCAGTACTTC; CDR3: CASSPFEVAYEQYF
size: NA; V: TRBV7-2; J: TRBJ1-1; D: NA; DNA: TGTGCCAGCAGCTTAAACACCAACACTGAAGCTTTCTTT; CDR3: CASSLNTNTEAFF
size: NA; V: TRBV5-1; J: TRBJ2-7; D: TRBD1; DNA: TGCGCCAGCAGCCCAGACAGGGACGAGCAGTACTTC; CDR3: CASSPDRDEQYF
size: NA; V: TRBV6-4; J: TRBJ2-7; D: NA; DNA: TGTGCCAGCAGTGACTCTGAGGTTCTCTACGAGCAGTACTTC; CDR3: CASSDSEVLYEQYF
size: NA; V: TRBV10-2; J: TRBJ2-5; D: TRBD1; DNA: TGCGCCAGCAGGGGACAGGGGGAGACCCAGTACTTC; CDR3: CASRGQGETQYF
size: NA; V: TRBV15; J: TRBJ1-6; D: NA; DNA: TGTGCCACCAGCAGAGATCGGGGGGCCAAGCCCCTCCACTTT; CDR3: CATSRDRGAKPLHF
size: NA; V: TRBV28; J: TRBJ1-2; D: TRBD1; DNA: TGTGCCAGCAGCCTCGCTGCGGGACAGGGAGGAGGCTACACCTTC; CDR3: CASSLAAGQGGGYTF
size: NA; V: TRBV30; J: TRBJ2-7; D: NA; DNA: TGTGCCTGGAGTGTGGGACTCGAGCAGTACTTC; CDR3: CAWSVGLEQYF
size: NA; V: TRBV6-5; J: TRBJ1-3; D: TRBD1; DNA: TGTGCCAGCAGTCAGGGGGCGTTCTCTGGAAACACCATATATTTT; CDR3: CASSQGAFSGNTIYF
size: NA; V: TRBV29-1; J: TRBJ2-1; D: TRBD2; DNA: TGCAGCGTAGCAATATTACGGGGGGGCGATTGGAATGAGCAGTTCTTC; CDR3: CSVAILRGGDWNEQFF
size: once; V: TRBV7-6; J: TRBJ1-1; D: TRBD1; DNA: TGTGCCAGCAGCTTGAGCTACAGGGGGTCGAACACTGAAGCTTTCTTT; CDR3: CASSLSYRGSNTEAFF
size: NA; V: TRBV7-2; J: TRBJ2-1; D: TRBD2; DNA: TGTGCCAGCAGCCTCACCCATTCTAGCGGGGGGGTGGAGCAGTTCTTC; CDR3: CASSLTHSSGGVEQFF
size: NA; V: TRBV27; J: TRBJ2-7; D: NA; DNA: TGTGCCAGCAGGGACAGATACGAGCAGTACTTC; CDR3: CASRDRYEQYF
size: NA; V: TRBV25-1; J: TRBJ2-3; D: NA; DNA: TGTGCCAGCAGTGAGACCGGGATCACAGATACGCAGTATTTT; CDR3: CASSETGITDTQYF
size: NA; V: TRBV7-9; J: TRBJ2-7; D: TRBD2; DNA: TGTGCCAGCAGATCCCGCGGGGGGAACGAGCAGTACTTC; CDR3: CASRSRGGNEQYF
size: NA; V: TRBV4-2; J: TRBJ2-1; D: NA; DNA: TGTGCCAGCAGCTTCGTTCGACTCGTCTCCTACAATGAGCAGTTCTTC; CDR3: CASSFVRLVSYNEQFF
size: few; V: TRBV27; J: TRBJ2-1; D: NA; DNA: TGTGCCAGCAGTTTCCTCGATTCCCTAGGACAGAAAAATGAGCAGTTCTTC; CDR3: CASSFLDSLGQKNEQFF
size: NA; V: TRBV5-1; J: TRBJ1-1; D: TRBD1; DNA: TGCGCCAGCAGCTCTTCGGGCAGGGGGAGCGAGGGAGCTTTCTTT; CDR3: CASSSSGRGSEGAFF
size: few; V: TRBV5-1; J: TRBJ1-4; D: TRBD1; DNA: TGCGCCAGCAGCCGGGACAGGGCGTCAACTAATGAAAAACTGTTTTTT; CDR3: CASSRDRASTNEKLFF
size: once; V: TRBV5-1; J: TRBJ2-3; D: TRBD1; DNA: TGCGCCAGCAGCTTGGACTCCGCCGCAGGGGGAGTCGGGAATACGCAGTATTTT; CDR3: CASSLDSAAGGVGNTQYF
size: NA; V: TRBV7-9; J: TRBJ1-1; D: TRBD1; DNA: TGTGCCAGCCAGCAGGGGGCGCGATACACTGAAGCTTTCTTT; CDR3: CASQQGARYTEAFF
size: NA; V: TRBV6-5; J: TRBJ1-2; D: NA; DNA: TGTGCCAGCAGTTACAAAGGGGGTGGTAACTATGGCTACACCTTC; CDR3: CASSYKGGGNYGYTF
size: NA; V: TRBV5-1; J: TRBJ2-3; D: NA; DNA: TGCGCCAGCAGCTTGGGGGCAGGCTCTGACACAGATACGCAGTATTTT; CDR3: CASSLGAGSDTDTQYF
size: NA; V: TRBV5-8; J: TRBJ1-1; D: NA; DNA: TGTGCCAGCAGCTTGATGGAAACAGCCCTCCGAGCTTTCTTT; CDR3: CASSLMETALRAFF
size: NA; V: TRBV7-2; J: TRBJ2-7; D: TRBD2; DNA: TGTGCCAGCAGCTCACCAGGGACTAGCGGGGGCCCAAGCTCCTACGAGCAGTACTTC; CDR3: CASSSPGTSGGPSSYEQYF
size: NA; V: TRBV18; J: TRBJ2-3; D: NA; DNA: TGTGCCAGCTCCCCGGACACCAGCACAGATACGCAGTATTTT; CDR3: CASSPDTSTDTQYF
size: NA; V: TRBV6-5; J: TRBJ2-2; D: TRBD2; DNA: TGTGCCAGCATAGGTAGCGGGGTTGGCACCGGGGAGCTGTTTTTT; CDR3: CASIGSGVGTGELFF
size: NA; V: TRBV6-5; J: TRBJ2-3; D: NA; DNA: TGTGCCAGCAGGAGGGGGGGGGCGGTGGTAGATACGCAGTATTTT; CDR3: CASRRGGAVVDTQYF
size: NA; V: TRBV7-9; J: TRBJ1-2; D: TRBD1; DNA: TGTTCCAGCAGCCCCCGACAGGGTCCCTTC; CDR3: CSSSPRQGPF
size: NA; V: TRBV6-5; J: TRBJ1-1; D: TRBD1; DNA: TGTGCCAGCAGGGGGGACAGCTTGAACACTGAAGCTTTCTTT; CDR3: CASRGDSLNTEAFF
size: NA; V: TRBV7-8; J: TRBJ2-7; D: NA; DNA: TGTGCCAGCAGCTTTACAGGGTACCGCGAGCAGTACTTC; CDR3: CASSFTGYREQYF
size: once; V: TRBV2; J: TRBJ2-7; D: NA; DNA: TGTGCCAGCAGCCTGTACGAGCAGTACTTC; CDR3: CASSLYEQYF
size: NA; V: TRBV11-2; J: TRBJ1-4; D: TRBD1; DNA: TGTGCCAGCAGAGCTGGGACAGGGGAAAAACTGTTTTTT; CDR3: CASRAGTGEKLFF